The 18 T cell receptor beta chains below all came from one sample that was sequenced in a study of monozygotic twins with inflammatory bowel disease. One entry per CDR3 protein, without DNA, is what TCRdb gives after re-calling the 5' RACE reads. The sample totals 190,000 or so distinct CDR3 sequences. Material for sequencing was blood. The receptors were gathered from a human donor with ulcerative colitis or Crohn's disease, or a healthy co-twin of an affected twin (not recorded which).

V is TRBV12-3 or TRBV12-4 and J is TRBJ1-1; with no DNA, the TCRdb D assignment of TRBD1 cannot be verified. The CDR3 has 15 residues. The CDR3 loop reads CASRSHGSGGTEAFF.

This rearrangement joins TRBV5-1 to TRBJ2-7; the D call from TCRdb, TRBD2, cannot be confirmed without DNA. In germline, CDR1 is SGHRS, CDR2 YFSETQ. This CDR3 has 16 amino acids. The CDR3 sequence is CASSLAISSGWYEQYF.

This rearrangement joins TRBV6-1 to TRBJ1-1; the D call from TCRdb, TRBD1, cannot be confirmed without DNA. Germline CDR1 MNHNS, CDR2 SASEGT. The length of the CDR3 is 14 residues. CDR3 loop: CASTTHRVNTEAFF.

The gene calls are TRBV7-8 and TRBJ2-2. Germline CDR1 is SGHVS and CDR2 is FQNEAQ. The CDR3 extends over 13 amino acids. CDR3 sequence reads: CASSLMNTGELFF.

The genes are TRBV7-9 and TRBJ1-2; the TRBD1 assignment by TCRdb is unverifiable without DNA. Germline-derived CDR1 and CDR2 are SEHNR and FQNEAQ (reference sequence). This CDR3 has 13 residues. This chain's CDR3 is CASSSATLGSYTF.

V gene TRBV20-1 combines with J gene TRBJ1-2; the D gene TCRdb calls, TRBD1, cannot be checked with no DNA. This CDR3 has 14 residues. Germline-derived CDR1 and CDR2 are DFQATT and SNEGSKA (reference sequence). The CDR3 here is CSARDLGQNYGYTF.

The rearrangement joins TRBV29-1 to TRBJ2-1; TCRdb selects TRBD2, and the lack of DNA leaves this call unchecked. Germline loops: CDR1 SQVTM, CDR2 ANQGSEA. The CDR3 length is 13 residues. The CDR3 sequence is CTGKGTGRSEQFF.

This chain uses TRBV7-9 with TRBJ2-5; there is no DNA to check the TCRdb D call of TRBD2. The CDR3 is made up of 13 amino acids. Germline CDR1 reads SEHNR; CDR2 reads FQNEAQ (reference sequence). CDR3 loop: CASQGGMGETQYF. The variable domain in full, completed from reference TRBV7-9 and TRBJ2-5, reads DTGVSQNPRHKITKRGQNVTFRCDPISEHNRLYWYRQTLGQGPEFLTYFQNEAQLEKSRLLSDRFSAERPKGSFSTLEIQRTEQGDSAMYLCASQGGMGETQYFGPGTRLLVL.

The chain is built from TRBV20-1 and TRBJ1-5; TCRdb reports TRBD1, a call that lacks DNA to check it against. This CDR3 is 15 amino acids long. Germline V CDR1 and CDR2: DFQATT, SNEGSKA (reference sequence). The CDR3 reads CSAIITGVSNQPQHF.

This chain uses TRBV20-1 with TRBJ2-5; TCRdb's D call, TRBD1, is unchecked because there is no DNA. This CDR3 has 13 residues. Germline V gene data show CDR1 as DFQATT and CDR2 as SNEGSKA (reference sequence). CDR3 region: CSARRGPQETQYF.

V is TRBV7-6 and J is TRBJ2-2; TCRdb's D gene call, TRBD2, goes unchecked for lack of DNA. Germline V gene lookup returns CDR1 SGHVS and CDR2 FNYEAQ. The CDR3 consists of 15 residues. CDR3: CASSSGLVSPGELFF.

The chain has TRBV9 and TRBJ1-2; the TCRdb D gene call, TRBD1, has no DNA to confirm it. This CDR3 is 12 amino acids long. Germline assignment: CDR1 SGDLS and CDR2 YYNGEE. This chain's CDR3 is CASSPTGFGYTF. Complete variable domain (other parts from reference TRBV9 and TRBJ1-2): DSGVTQTPKHLITATGQRVTLRCSPRSGDLSVYWYQQSLDQGLQFLIQYYNGEERAKGNILERFSAQQFPDLHSELNLSSLELGDSALYFCASSPTGFGYTFGSGTRLTVV.

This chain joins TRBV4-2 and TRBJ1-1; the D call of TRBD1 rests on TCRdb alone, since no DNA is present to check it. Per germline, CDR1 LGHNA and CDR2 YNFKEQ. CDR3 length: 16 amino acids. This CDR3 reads CASSLRQGASGTEAFF.

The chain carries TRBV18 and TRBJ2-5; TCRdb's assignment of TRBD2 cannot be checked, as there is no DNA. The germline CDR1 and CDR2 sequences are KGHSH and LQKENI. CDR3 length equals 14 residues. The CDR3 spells CASSPLGLQETQYF.

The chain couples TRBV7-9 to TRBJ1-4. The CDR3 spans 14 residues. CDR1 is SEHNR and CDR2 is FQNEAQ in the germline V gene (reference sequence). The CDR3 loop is CASSPGLTNEKLFF.

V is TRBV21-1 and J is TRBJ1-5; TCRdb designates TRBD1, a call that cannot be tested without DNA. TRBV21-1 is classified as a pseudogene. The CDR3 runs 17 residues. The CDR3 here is CASSTPAVNGSNQPQHF.

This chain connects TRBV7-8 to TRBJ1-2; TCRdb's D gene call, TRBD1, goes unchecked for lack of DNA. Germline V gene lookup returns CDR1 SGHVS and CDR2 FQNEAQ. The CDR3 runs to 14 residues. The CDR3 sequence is CASTAPGVLYGYTF.

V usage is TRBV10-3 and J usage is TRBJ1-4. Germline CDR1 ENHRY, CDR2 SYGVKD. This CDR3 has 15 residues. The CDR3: CAISDHGATNEKLFF.